The entry that follows covers one T cell receptor (beta chain) sequence. As yet, its antigen is unknown. Measured with immunoSEQ multiplex PCR; TCRdb has only the in-frame clones, and not every one. The sample yields roughly 110,000 clones, around 81% seen once. CDR1 MDHEN and CDR2 SYDVKM come from the germline V gene. This CDR3 region has 10 residues. This sample was included in a study of T cell responses to AZD1222 COVID-19 vaccine. Across the study: Second-dose intervals near 4 or 12 weeks were combined.

Regarding the study as a whole: All repertoire sampling was performed exclusively after the peak T cell response. Spike regions recognized by vaccine-associated CD4 TCRs spanned the protein, led by 160-218 and 743-854.

Here the sequenced sample was peripheral blood, taken on day 0 of AZD1222 vaccination. The TCR comes from an adult in good health. The chain employs TRBV28 and TRBJ2-7; 7 bases align to TRBD1. This chain's CDR3 is CVTGAHEQYF. DNA of the CDR3: TGTGTAACAGGGGCCCACGAGCAGTACTTC.